The clone carrying this T cell receptor (beta chain) was counted many times. The record originates from a study of blood T cells in healthy people across ages. Germline assignment: CDR1 LGHDT and CDR2 YNNKEL (reference sequence). CDR3 length: 12 amino acids. Trimming cost V 2 bases and J 2 bases, with 1 base left between them. They isolated at least 6 million PBMCs from each sample. A sample-barcoded 5' primer and a J-beta primer mix were used in a second PCR of about 7 to 12 cycles. The yield of each sample was at least 3 million CDR3-containing paired-end reads. TCRdb reprocessed the 5' RACE reads via MiXCR and lists one record per CDR3 protein. The sample carries around 1,000,000 distinct CDR3 sequences, under 30% recorded once. The sample also formed part of further work on T cells of mothers and their children. That source reports: Reads obtained per mother exceeded 9.5 million TCR beta CDR3 reads, with roughly 3 million obtained per child.

The chain links TRBV3-1 to TRBJ2-1; D remains ambiguous. The TCR was taken from a girl aged 2 to 9 in good health. Sequenced sample: blood. CDR3 in DNA: TGTGCCAGCAGCCAAACCTACAATGAGCAGTTCTTC. Amino acids: CASSQTYNEQFF.